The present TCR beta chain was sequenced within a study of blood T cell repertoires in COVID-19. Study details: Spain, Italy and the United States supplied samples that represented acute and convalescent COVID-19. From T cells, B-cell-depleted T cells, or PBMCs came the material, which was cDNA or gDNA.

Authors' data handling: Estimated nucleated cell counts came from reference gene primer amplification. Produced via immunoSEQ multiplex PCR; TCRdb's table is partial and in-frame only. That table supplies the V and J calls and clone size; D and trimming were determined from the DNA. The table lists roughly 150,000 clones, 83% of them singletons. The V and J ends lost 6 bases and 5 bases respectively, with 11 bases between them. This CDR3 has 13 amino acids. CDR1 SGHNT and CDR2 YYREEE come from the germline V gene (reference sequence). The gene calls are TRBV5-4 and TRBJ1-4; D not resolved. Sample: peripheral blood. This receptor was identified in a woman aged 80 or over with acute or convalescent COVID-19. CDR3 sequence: CASTRGENEKLFF. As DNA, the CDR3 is TGTGCCAGCACCCGCGGCGAAAATGAAAAACTGTTTTTT.